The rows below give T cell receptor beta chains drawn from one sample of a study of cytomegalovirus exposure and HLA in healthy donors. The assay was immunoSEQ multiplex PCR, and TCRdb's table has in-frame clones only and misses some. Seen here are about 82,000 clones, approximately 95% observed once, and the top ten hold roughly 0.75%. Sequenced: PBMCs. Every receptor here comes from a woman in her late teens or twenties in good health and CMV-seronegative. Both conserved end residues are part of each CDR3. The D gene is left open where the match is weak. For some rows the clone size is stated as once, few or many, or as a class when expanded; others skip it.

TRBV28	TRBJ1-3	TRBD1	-	TGTGCCAGCAGTAATAGGGGGCTTGGAAACACCATATATTTT	CASSNRGLGNTIYF
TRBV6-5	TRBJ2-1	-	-	TGTGCCAGCAGTTACTCCCTGGGAGGCGGTCCTAATGAGCAGTTCTTC	CASSYSLGGGPNEQFF
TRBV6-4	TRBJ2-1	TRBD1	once	TGTGCCAGCAGTGAGACAGGGGCACCTTACAATGAGCAGTTCTTC	CASSETGAPYNEQFF
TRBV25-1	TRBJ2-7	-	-	TGTGCCAGCAGTCTGCAGGGCAGCTCCTACGAGCAGTACTTC	CASSLQGSSYEQYF
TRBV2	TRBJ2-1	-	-	TGTGCCAGCAGCCTCGCCCGGAGTTTGAATGAGCAGTTCTTC	CASSLARSLNEQFF
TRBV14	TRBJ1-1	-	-	TGTGCCAGCAGCGAGTCAGGGTGGTTGGTTGAAGCTTTCTTT	CASSESGWLVEAFF
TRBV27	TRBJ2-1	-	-	TGTGCCAGCAGCCGCCGACAGAAACATTACAATGAGCAGTTCTTC	CASSRRQKHYNEQFF
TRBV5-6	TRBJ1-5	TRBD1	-	TGTGCCAGCAGCAGGGGACAGAGTTACAATCAGCCCCAGCATTTT	CASSRGQSYNQPQHF
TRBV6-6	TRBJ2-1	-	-	TGTGCCAGCAGCCCGAGGGGGGGAAGCTCCTACAATGAGCAGTTCTTC	CASSPRGGSSYNEQFF
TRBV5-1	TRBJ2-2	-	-	TGCGCCAGCAGCTCCGGAACGGGACTTACCACCGGGGAGCTGTTTTTT	CASSSGTGLTTGELFF
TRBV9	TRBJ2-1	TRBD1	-	TGTGCCAGCAGCGGGACAGGACCTACCTACAATGAGCAGTTCTTC	CASSGTGPTYNEQFF
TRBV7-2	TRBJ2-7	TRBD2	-	TGTGCCAGCAGCCAGTACAGCGGGGGCTACCTATACGAGCAGTACTTC	CASSQYSGGYLYEQYF
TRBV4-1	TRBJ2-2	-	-	TGCGCCAGCAGCCAAGGTATCACCGGGGAGCTGTTTTTT	CASSQGITGELFF
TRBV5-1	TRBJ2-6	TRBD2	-	TGCGCCAGCAGCTTGGGCGGGAGGGGGGCCAACGTCCTGACTTTC	CASSLGGRGANVLTF
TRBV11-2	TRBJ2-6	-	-	TGTGCCAGCAGCCGACAGAGCTCTGGGGCCAACGTCCTGACTTTC	CASSRQSSGANVLTF
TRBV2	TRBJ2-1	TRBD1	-	TGTGCCAGCAGAGCGGGACAGGGGATTGGTGAGCAGTTCTTC	CASRAGQGIGEQFF
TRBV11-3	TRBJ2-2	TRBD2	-	TGTGCCAGCAGCCCCGTCCGGGGGGGCGGGGAGCTGTTTTTT	CASSPVRGGGELFF
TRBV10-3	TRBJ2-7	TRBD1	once	TGTGCCATCAGTGTTGGACAGGGAGTCTACGAGCAGTACTTC	CAISVGQGVYEQYF
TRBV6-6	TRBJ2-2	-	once	TGTGCCAGCACGGAGGGACCAGCGCGGACCGGGGAGCTGTTTTTT	CASTEGPARTGELFF
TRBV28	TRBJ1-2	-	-	TGTGCCAGCAGTTCCCCATACAGGCGCGCCGGGGGTGGCTACACCTTC	CASSSPYRRAGGGYTF
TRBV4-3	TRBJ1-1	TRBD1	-	TGCGCCAGCAGCCAAGACTTTGGGACAGGAGTGAACACTGAAGCTTTCTTT	CASSQDFGTGVNTEAFF
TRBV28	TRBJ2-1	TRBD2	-	TGTGCCAGCAGTCTAGGGGCGGGAGGGCCTTACAATGAGCAGTTCTTC	CASSLGAGGPYNEQFF
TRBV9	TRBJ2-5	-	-	TGTGCCAGCAGCGTAGGAGTGGGAGGGGGAGAGACCCAGTACTTC	CASSVGVGGGETQYF
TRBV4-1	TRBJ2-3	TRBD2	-	TGCGCCAGCAGCCCGGGACTAGAAACAGATACGCAGTATTTT	CASSPGLETDTQYF
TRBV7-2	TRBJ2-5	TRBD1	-	TGTGCCAGCAGCCCCCGGACAGGGTTCCAAGAGACCCAGTACTTC	CASSPRTGFQETQYF
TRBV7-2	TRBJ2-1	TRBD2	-	TGTGCCAGCAGCCCAGGGACTAGCGGGTTTGGTTCCTACAATGAGCAGTTCTTC	CASSPGTSGFGSYNEQFF
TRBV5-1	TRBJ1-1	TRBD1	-	TGCGCCAGCAGCTTGGGACAGGGGAGCACTGAAGCTTTCTTT	CASSLGQGSTEAFF
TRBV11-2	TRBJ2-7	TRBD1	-	TGTGCCAGCAACAGACAGGGGGGCCCCTACGAGCAGTACTTC	CASNRQGGPYEQYF
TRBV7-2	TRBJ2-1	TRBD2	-	TGTGCCAGCAGCTTAGGGAGCGGGAGGGCCGGGGGTGAGCAGTTCTTC	CASSLGSGRAGGEQFF
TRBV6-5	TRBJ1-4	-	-	TGTGCCAGCAGTGGGGCCGGGGGTGAAAAACTGTTTTTT	CASSGAGGEKLFF
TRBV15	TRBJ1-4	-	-	TGTGCCACCAGCAGGCGGACGGGGAAACTGTTTTTT	CATSRRTGKLFF
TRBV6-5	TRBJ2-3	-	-	TGTGCCAGCGGGAGCTCCCGGAGCACAGATACGCAGTATTTT	CASGSSRSTDTQYF
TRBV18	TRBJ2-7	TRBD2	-	TGTGCCAGCTCACCCCCCCAGCGGGGAGCATTGAACGAGCAGTACTTC	CASSPPQRGALNEQYF
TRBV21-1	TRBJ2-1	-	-	TGTGCCAGCAGCAAAGCCCGGGTTAAATCCGATGAGCAGTTCTTC	CASSKARVKSDEQFF
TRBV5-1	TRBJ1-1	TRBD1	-	TGCGCCAGCAGCCCGGGGACAGGGGGCACTGAAGCTTTCTTT	CASSPGTGGTEAFF
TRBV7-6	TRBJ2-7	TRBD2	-	TGTGCCAGCAGCACAACTAGCGGGGAGTCCTACGAGCAGTACTTC	CASSTTSGESYEQYF
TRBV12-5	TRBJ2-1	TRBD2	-	TGTGCTAGTGGTTCGGGGGGTAGCGGGAGTAATGAGCAGTTCTTC	CASGSGGSGSNEQFF
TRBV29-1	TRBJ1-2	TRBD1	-	TGCAGCGTTGGAACAGGGGGTGTCTATGGCTACACCTTC	CSVGTGGVYGYTF
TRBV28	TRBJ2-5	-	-	TGTGCCAGCAGTTTAGGCGGCTCCCAAGAGACCCAGTACTTC	CASSLGGSQETQYF
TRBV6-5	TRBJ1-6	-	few	TGTGCCAGCAGTTACCAGGGGTGGAATTCACCCCTCCACTTT	CASSYQGWNSPLHF
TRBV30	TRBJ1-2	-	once	TGTGCCTGGAGTGTACTAGGCATGGATGGCTACACCTTC	CAWSVLGMDGYTF
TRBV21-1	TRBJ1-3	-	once	TGTGCCAGCAGCAAAGCGCGACGACTCTACCCATCGCCCCGCAACACCATATATTTT	CASSKARRLYPSPRNTIYF